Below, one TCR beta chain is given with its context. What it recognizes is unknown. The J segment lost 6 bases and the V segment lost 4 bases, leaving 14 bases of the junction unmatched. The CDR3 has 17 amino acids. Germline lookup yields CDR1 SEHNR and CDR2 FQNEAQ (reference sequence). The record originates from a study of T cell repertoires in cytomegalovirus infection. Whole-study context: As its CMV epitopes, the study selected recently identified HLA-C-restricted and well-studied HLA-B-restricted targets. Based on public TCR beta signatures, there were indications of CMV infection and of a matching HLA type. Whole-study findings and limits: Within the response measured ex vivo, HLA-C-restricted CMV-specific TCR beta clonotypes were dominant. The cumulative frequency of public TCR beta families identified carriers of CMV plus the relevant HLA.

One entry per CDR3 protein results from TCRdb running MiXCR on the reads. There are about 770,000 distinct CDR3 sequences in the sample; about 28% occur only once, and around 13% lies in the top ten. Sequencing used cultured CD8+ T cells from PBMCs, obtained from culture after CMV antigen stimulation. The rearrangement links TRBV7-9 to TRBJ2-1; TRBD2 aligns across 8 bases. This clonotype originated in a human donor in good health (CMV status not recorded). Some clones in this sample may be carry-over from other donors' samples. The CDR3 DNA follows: TGTGCCAGCAGCTCCCGGGGGCGCGGGGGGCAAAGCAATGAGCAGTTCTTC. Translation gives CASSSRGRGGQSNEQFF.